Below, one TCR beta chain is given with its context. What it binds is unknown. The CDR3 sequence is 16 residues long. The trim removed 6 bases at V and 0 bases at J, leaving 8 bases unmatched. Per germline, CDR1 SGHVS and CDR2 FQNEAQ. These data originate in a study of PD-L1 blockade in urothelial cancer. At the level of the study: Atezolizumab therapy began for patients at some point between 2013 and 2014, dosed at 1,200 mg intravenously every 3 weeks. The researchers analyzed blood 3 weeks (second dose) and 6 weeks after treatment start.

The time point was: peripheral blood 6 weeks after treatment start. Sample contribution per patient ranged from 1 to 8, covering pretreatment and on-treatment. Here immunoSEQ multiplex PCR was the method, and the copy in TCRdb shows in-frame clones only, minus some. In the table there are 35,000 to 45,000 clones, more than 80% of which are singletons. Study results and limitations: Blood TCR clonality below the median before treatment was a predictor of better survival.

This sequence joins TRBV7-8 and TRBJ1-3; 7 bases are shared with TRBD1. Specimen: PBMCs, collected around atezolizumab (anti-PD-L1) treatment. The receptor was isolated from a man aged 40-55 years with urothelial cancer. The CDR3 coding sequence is TGTGCCAGCAGACTAGACAGGGCTTTCTCTGGAAACACCATATATTTT. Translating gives CASRLDRAFSGNTIYF. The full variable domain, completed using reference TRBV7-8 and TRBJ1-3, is GAGVSQSPRYKVAKRGQDVALRCDPISGHVSLFWYQQALGQGPEFLTYFQNEAQLDKSGLPSDRFFAERPEGSVSTLKIQRTQQEDSAVYLCASRLDRAFSGNTIYFGEGSWLTVV.